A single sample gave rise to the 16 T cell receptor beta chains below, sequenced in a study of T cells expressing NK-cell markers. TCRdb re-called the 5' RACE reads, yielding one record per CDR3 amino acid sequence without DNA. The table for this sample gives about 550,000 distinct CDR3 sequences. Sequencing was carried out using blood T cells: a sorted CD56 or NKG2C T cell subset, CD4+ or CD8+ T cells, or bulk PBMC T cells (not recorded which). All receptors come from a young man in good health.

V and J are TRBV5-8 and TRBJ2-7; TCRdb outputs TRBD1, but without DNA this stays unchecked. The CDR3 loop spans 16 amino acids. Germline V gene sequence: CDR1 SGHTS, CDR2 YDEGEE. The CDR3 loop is CASSLGTGQGIYEQYF.

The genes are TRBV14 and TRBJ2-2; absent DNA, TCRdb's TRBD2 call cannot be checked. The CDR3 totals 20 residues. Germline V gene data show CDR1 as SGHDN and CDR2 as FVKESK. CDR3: CASSQDIRADYYANTGELFF.

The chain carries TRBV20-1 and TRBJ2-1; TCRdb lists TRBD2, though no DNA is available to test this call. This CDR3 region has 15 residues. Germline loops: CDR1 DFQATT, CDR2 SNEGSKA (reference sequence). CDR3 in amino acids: CSARVQREGHNEQFF.

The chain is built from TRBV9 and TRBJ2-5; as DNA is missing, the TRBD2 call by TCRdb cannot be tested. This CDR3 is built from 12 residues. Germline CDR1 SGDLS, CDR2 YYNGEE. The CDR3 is CASSSNSGIIYF.

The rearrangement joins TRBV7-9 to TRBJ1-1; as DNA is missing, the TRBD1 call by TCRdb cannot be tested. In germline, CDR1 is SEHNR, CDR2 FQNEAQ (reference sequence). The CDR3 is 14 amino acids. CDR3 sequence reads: CASSYAGRQPEAFF.

CDR3 amino acids: CSGTGVAETQYF. The rearrangement uses TRBV20-1 and TRBJ2-5; TCRdb outputs TRBD2, but without DNA this stays unchecked. The length of the CDR3 is 12 residues. The V gene's germline CDR1 is DFQATT and CDR2 SNEGSKA (reference sequence).

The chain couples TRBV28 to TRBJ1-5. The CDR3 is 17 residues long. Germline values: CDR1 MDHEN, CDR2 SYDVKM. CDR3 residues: CASSAQLGSPIVQPQHF. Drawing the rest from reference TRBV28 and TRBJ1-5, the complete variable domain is DVKVTQSSRYLVKRTGEKVFLECVQDMDHENMFWYRQDPGLGLRLIYFSYDVKMKEKGDIPEGYSVSREKKERFSLILESASTNQTSMYLCASSAQLGSPIVQPQHFGDGTRLSIL.

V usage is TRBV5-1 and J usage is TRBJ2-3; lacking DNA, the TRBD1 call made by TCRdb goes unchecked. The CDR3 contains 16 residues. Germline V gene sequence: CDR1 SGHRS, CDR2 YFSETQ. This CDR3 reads CASSFAPGPPRDTQYF.

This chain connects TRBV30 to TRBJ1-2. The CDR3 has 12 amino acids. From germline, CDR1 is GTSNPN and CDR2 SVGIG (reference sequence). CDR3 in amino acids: CAWSSGGYGYTF.

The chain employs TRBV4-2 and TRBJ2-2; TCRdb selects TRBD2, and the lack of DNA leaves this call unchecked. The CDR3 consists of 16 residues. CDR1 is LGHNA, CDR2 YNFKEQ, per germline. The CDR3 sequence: CASSQEGGRGTGELFF.

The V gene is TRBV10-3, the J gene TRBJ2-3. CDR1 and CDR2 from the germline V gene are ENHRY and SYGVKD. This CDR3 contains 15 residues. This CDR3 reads CATLYGAASTDTQYF.

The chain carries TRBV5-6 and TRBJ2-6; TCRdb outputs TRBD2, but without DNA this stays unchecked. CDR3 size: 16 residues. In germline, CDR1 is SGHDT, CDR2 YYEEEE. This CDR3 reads CASNKGGGFGANVLTF.

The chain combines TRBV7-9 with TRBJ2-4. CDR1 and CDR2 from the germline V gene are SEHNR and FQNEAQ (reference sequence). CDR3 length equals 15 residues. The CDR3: CASSLVGDGENIQYF.

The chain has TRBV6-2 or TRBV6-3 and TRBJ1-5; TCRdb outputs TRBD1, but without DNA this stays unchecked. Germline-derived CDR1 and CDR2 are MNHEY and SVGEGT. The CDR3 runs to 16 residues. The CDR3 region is CASSYGARGLNQPQHF.

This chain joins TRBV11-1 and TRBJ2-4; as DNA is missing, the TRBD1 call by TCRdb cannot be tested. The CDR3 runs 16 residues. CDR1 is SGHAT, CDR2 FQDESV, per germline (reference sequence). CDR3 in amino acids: CASSLVGQSMENIQYF.

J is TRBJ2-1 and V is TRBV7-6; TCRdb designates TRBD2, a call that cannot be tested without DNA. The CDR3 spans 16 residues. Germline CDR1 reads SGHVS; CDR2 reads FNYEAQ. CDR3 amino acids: CASSPGLAVDGNEQFF.